This T cell receptor (beta chain) was retrieved from a study of shared clonotypes between healthy human individuals (TCRdb year 2020). Broadly, across the study: The cohort included three men and a couple of women between 18 and 49 years of age. To increase sequencing depth and limit assay-specific biases, different laboratories used diverse techniques to prepare libraries and sequence TCR repertoires. For each donor, CD4 naive and CD4 memory were each given three plates, CD8 naive was given two plates, and CD8 memory was given one plate. To estimate repertoire size and how much clonotypes are shared between individuals, the study performed deep sequencing of blood TCR repertoires from a few healthy adults. Each donor's leukapheresis produced roughly between roughly 0.85 and 9.5 billion PBMCs.

The donors were healthy, HIV-negative adults with no recently reported acute infections or vaccinations. Only Caucasian adults living in Nashville, Tennessee, USA were represented among the donors. CD4+ T cells were enriched by magnetic negative selection, after which naive cells were positively selected on CD45RA and the negative fraction was taken as the memory subset. Blood was obtained by leukapheresis, after which PBMCs were separated by Ficoll-Histopaque density gradient centrifugation and cryopreserved in liquid nitrogen vapor phase. Analytical flow cytometry was used to check the purity and quantity of each magnetically sorted T cell population. From each sorted fraction, genomic DNA was isolated and quantified by UV absorbance on a Nanodrop 2000c. Reading from cysteine to phenylalanine, the CDR3 counts 15 amino acids. The DNA shown is the 45-base CDR3, in frame from base 1. V drops 2 bases and J drops 1 base, leaving 12 bases in between. CDR1 SGHAT and CDR2 FQNNGV are derived from the germline V gene.

Results and caveats for the whole study, not just this receptor: Estimated clonotype richness was generally larger for naive than for memory subsets. The genetic and exposure-history diversity represented was limited by the small number of donors. Based on pairwise subsampling, the degree of clonotype sharing among donors was expected to be affected by sequencing depth. About 5% of naive CD4, approximately 3.7% of naive CD8, 2.3% of memory CD4, and about 0.4% of memory CD8 clonotypes were shared across a few donors. Higher generation probabilities were observed for clonotypes shared by all four sorted-subset donors than for non-shared clonotypes. Incomplete sequencing was indicated by rarefaction of sorted-subset datasets, despite the large sequencing depth. Sampling was restricted to blood, and TCR repertoires in tissues likely differ from the TCR repertoires found in blood.

For this clone: The antigen it recognizes is unknown. The sample holds no much larger clone one base away, and base qualities are not on file.

Using the deep immunoSEQ assay, multiplex PCR amplified TCR CDR3 regions from genomic DNA. Genomic DNA extracted from each cell subset was distributed evenly over all wells of several immunoSEQ 96-well plates, and each plate served as one replicate. Each replicate PCR for sorted subsets received about 0.2 ug genomic DNA, equal to roughly 33,000 T cell genomes. Purified libraries were measured with a Qubit 3.0 fluorometer, size-checked on a Bioanalyzer 2100, and measured again with the KAPA Library Quantification kit. Every immunoSEQ 96-well plate was sequenced on a separate single-read 150-cycle Illumina NextSeq 550 flow cell. As for the authors' bioinformatics: Because the immunoSEQ output held only junctional sequences and lacked quality scores, the filtering could not match the filtering applied to full-length reads. Sequences were annotated with PyIR, a Python wrapper for IgBLAST v1.9, and V/J genes and CDR3 were assigned using IMGT germline references. Reads were filtered out if the reads had weak V/J assignments (E-value above 1e-6), no CDR3, stop codons, out-of-frame junctions, or ambiguous translated residues. A V3J clonotype was defined by an identical inferred V gene, J gene, and CDR3 amino acid sequence. Percentage overlap between repertoires was computed as shared unique clonotypes divided by the size of the smaller repertoire. Richness of each repertoire was evaluated using RTK rarefaction, the Chao1 estimator, and Recon v2.1 estimates of unobserved clonotypes. Generation probabilities were computed with OLGA for all TCRbeta clonotypes obtained by the gDNA method from four donors. The clones in this table, taken by TCRdb from immuneACCESS, are in-frame only. Not every clone is retained; where verified, under half of the shortfall comes from an unresolved V gene, and the cause of the rest is unknown. Clone size and V and J calls were adopted from that table, with D and trimming inferred from the DNA. This sample comprises more than 2,000,000 clones, 93% of them detected only once. 0.35% to 0.45% of the sample rests with the top ten.

The chain is made from TRBV11-2 and TRBJ2-7; TRBD2 might be the D gene, on 6 matching bases. The sample taken for sequencing was naive CD4+ T cells from PBMCs. The sample's cell subset or site label, in plain terms: CD45RA+ positively selected. This clonotype was obtained from a man between 18 and 29 years old in good health. Some clones in this sample may be carry-over from other donors' samples. In nucleotide form, the sequence is TGTGCCAGCAGCTTAAGGTCAGCGGGTTCCTACGAGCAGTACTTC. The encoded protein is CASSLRSAGSYEQYF.